Listed here are 17 T cell receptor beta chains from one sample, sequenced in a study of blood T cell repertoires in COVID-19. This table comes from immunoSEQ multiplex PCR, and its TCRdb copy is limited to in-frame clones, with some not included. The sample consists of 200,000 or so clones, about 80% of them appearing once. The specimen was peripheral blood. These receptors were obtained from a woman in her fifties or sixties with acute or convalescent COVID-19.

The V call is TRBV12-3 or TRBV12-4, the J call TRBJ1-1, with D maybe TRBD1 (6 bases). V was clipped by 5 bases and J by 6 bases, with 13 bases between them. The CDR3 length is 13 residues. Here the CDR3 DNA reads TGTGCCAGCAGTCGAACAGGGCAACCTGAAGCTTTCTTT. It translates to CASSRTGQPEAFF.

The V call is TRBV6-6, the J call TRBJ2-7, with D possibly being TRBD1 (6 bases). Germline V gene lookup returns CDR1 MNHNY and CDR2 SVGAGI (reference sequence). This CDR3 has 14 residues. The V end lost 5 bases, the J end lost 3 bases, and 14 bases lay between the germline ends. CDR3 bases: TGTGCCAGCAGTCAGCCGGGACACAGCTACGAGCAGTACTTC. Translated: CASSQPGHSYEQYF.

The chain employs TRBV7-2 and TRBJ2-5; D remains ambiguous. V lost 0 bases, J lost 5 bases, and 10 bases lay in between. The CDR3 totals 14 residues. Germline V gene data show CDR1 as SGHTA and CDR2 as FQGNSA. For the CDR3, the DNA is TGTGCCAGCAGCTTAGCTTTTAGGAGCGAGACCCAGTACTTC. Amino acid sequence: CASSLAFRSETQYF.

This rearrangement joins TRBV7-9 to TRBJ2-1; maybe TRBD1 (5 bases). Looked up from germline, CDR1 is SEHNR and CDR2 is FQNEAQ (reference sequence). Trimming took off 5 bases at V and 10 bases at J, with 9 bases between the two ends. The CDR3 runs 11 residues. The CDR3 nucleotides are TGTGCCAGCAGCGCCGACAGCGAGCAGTTCTTC. Amino acids: CASSADSEQFF.

The genes are TRBV7-8 and TRBJ2-1; D remains ambiguous. The CDR3 runs to 13 residues. Trimming removed 4 bases from V and 8 bases from J, with 12 bases in between. CDR1 and CDR2 (germline): SGHVS, FQNEAQ. CDR3 nucleotides: TGTGCCAGCAGCTCCGCTGCGTTCCATGAGCAGTTCTTC. It translates to CASSSAAFHEQFF.

V is TRBV6-6 and J is TRBJ2-7; D ambiguous. The CDR3 loop spans 14 amino acids. The V and J ends lost 0 bases and 1 base respectively, with 7 bases between them. Per germline, CDR1 MNHNY and CDR2 SVGAGI (reference sequence). CDR3 region: CASSYSTSSYEQYF. The CDR3 DNA is TGTGCCAGCAGTTACTCTACATCTTCCTACGAGCAGTACTTC.

V gene TRBV6-2 or TRBV6-3 combines with J gene TRBJ2-7; TRBD1 aligns across 7 bases. Per germline, CDR1 MNHEY and CDR2 SVGEGT. Trimming took 5 bases from V and 5 from J; bases not matched to a gene: 9. The length of the CDR3 is 14 residues. The CDR3 DNA sequence: TGTGCCAGCAGTACTCCGGGACAGTACCACGAGCAGTACTTC. It yields the protein CASSTPGQYHEQYF.

This rearrangement joins TRBV5-5 to TRBJ2-2, with 14 positions matching TRBD2. The CDR3 sequence is 16 residues long. With 2 bases clipped from V and 5 bases from J, the junction kept 2 bases outside the gene matches. Per the germline V gene, CDR1 is SGHKS and CDR2 is YYEKEE (reference sequence). CDR3 in DNA: TGTGCCAGCAGCTTACGGACTAGCGGGGGGACCGGGGAGCTGTTTTTT. Its protein is CASSLRTSGGTGELFF.

The CDR3 DNA reads as TGTGCCAGCAGCCAGGTTGGCAGAACGCAGCCCCAGCATTTT. It is translated as CASSQVGRTQPQHF. The genes are TRBV7-2 and TRBJ1-5; D not certain. V lost 5 bases to trimming and J lost 7 bases, with 15 bases between them. CDR3 length: 14 amino acids. CDR1 is SGHTA and CDR2 is FQGNSA in the germline V gene.

The chain recombines TRBV19 with TRBJ2-1, with 10 bases identical to TRBD2. Germline V gene data show CDR1 as LNHDA and CDR2 as SQIVND (reference sequence). The CDR3 has 19 amino acids. Trimming at V came to 0 bases and at J to 0 bases, leaving 8 bases not matched to a gene. For the CDR3, the DNA is TGTGCCAGTAGTATAGAAACTAGCGGGGCCACTAGCTCCTACAATGAGCAGTTCTTC. It translates to CASSIETSGATSSYNEQFF.

The gene calls are TRBV29-1 and TRBJ2-1, with 9 positions matching TRBD2. The CDR3 has 17 residues. J lost 2 bases, V lost 0 bases, and 8 bases had no gene match. Per the germline V gene, CDR1 is SQVTM and CDR2 is ANQGSEA. CDR3 residues: CSVEERALAGTYNEQFF. DNA for the CDR3: TGCAGCGTTGAAGAAAGGGCGCTAGCGGGAACCTACAATGAGCAGTTCTTC.

V and J are TRBV2 and TRBJ1-6; a possible D gene is TRBD1 (6 bases). Germline values: CDR1 SNHLY, CDR2 FYNNEI. This CDR3 is built from 14 residues. V lost 3 bases and J 7 bases, leaving 10 bases between the germline ends. CDR3 residues: CASSERTENSPLHF. In nucleotides, the CDR3 is TGTGCCAGCAGTGAGAGGACAGAAAATTCACCCCTCCACTTT.

This chain's CDR3 is CASSVGEAYNEQFF. The CDR3 bases are TGTGCCAGCAGCGTTGGGGAGGCCTACAATGAGCAGTTCTTC. The J gene is TRBJ2-1, the V gene TRBV9; possibly TRBD2 for D (6 bases). Trimming shortened V by 2 bases and J by 2 bases, and 8 bases separated the two germline ends. This CDR3 has 14 residues. Looked up from germline, CDR1 is SGDLS and CDR2 is YYNGEE.

This chain uses TRBV27 with TRBJ1-1, with TRBD1 identical over 10 bases. The germline V gene has CDR1 MNHEY and CDR2 SMNVEV (reference sequence). The CDR3 contains 14 residues. With V trimmed by 11 bases and J by 2 bases, 8 bases remained unmatched. The CDR3 loop reads CAARTGGGNTEAFF. The CDR3 nucleotides are TGTGCCGCCCGGACAGGGGGGGGTAACACTGAAGCTTTCTTT.

In DNA, the CDR3 is TGTGCCTGGAGTGTAGGGACAAACTATGGCTACACCTTC. Translation gives CAWSVGTNYGYTF. V usage is TRBV30 and J usage is TRBJ1-2; D is possibly TRBD1 (6 bases). The CDR3 is 13 amino acids. Germline assignment: CDR1 GTSNPN and CDR2 SVGIG (reference sequence). V shed 0 bases and J shed 2 bases, with 7 bases lying between them.

As regards this clone: The sample contains more than one DNA sequence encoding this CDR3. V is TRBV21-1 and J is TRBJ2-5; the table assigns TRBD2, which was not confirmed against the DNA. TRBV21-1 is a pseudogene. This CDR3 has 17 amino acids. CDR3 in amino acids: CASSKGWAGGGWETQYF. Written as DNA, the CDR3 is TGTGCCAGCAGCAAAGGTTGGGCGGGGGGCGGTTGGGAGACCCAGTACTTC.

This chain connects TRBV19 to TRBJ1-2; 9 bases map to TRBD1. With V trimmed by 1 base and J by 3 bases, 0 bases remained unmatched. The CDR3 covers 14 residues. From germline, CDR1 is LNHDA and CDR2 SQIVND (reference sequence). In nucleotides, the CDR3 is TGTGCCAGTAGTATAGGGACAGGGGACTATGGCTACACCTTC. Translating it yields CASSIGTGDYGYTF.